This T cell receptor (beta chain) was found in a study of blood T cell repertoires in COVID-19. Across the whole study: The study drew acute and convalescent COVID-19 samples from the United States, Italy and Spain. In each case, the material was cDNA or gDNA derived from T cells, B-cell-depleted T cells, or PBMCs.

The CDR3 length is 12 residues. Trimming cost V 8 bases and J 5 bases; bases outside gene matches: 3. As processed by the authors: Estimates of nucleated cell counts were drawn from the amplification of reference gene primers. Sequenced by immunoSEQ multiplex PCR; TCRdb stores in-frame clones only, minus some. V and J calls and clone size follow that table, whereas D and trimming were derived from the DNA. The profile shows just over 650,000 clones, over 80% of them singletons. This receptor was taken from a woman between 18 and 30 years old with acute or convalescent COVID-19. The genes are TRBV12-3 or TRBV12-4 and TRBJ2-7; TRBD2 matches 10 bases. Sequencing was done on a sample of peripheral blood. CDR3 coding DNA: TGTGCCAGCGGGACTAGCGCCCACGAGCAGTACTTC. Translating it yields CASGTSAHEQYF.